These 8 T cell receptor beta chains were sequenced from one sample in a study of blood T cell repertoires in COVID-19. Measured with immunoSEQ multiplex PCR; TCRdb has only the in-frame clones, and not every one. The sample has about 180,000 clones, 85% to 90% seen once; the top ten hold approximately 2.9%. Specimen: peripheral blood. The receptors derive from a young woman with active or convalescent COVID-19.

The chain links TRBV11-2 to TRBJ1-3; TRBD1 is a possible D gene (5 bases). V was pared by 4 bases and J by 0 bases, with 13 bases between. The CDR3 runs to 16 residues. Germline V gene data show CDR1 as SGHAT and CDR2 as FQNNGV. The CDR3 DNA sequence: TGTGCCAGCAGCTATTCTACAGGCTACTCTGGAAACACCATATATTTT. Its translation: CASSYSTGYSGNTIYF.

This chain joins TRBV7-9 and TRBJ2-1; D remains unclear. V lost 4 bases to trimming and J lost 3 bases, with 13 bases between them. Germline loops: CDR1 SEHNR, CDR2 FQNEAQ (reference sequence). The CDR3 is 15 amino acids. CDR3 sequence reads: CASSSVSPFYNEQFF. CDR3 DNA sequence: TGTGCCAGCAGCTCGGTCTCTCCGTTCTACAATGAGCAGTTCTTC.

The chain employs TRBV9 and TRBJ1-1; weak D call: TRBD1 (6 bases). Germline-derived CDR1 and CDR2 are SGDLS and YYNGEE. There are 19 residues in the CDR3. V was cut by 4 bases and J by 6 bases, with 31 bases left in between. CDR3 in DNA: TGTGCCAGCAGCCCAACTTCGGTGGGGGCCGCAGTAAGGTACTCTGAAGCTTTCTTT. Residues: CASSPTSVGAAVRYSEAFF.

J is TRBJ1-1 and V is TRBV5-6; D remains ambiguous. The germline gives CDR1 SGHDT, CDR2 YYEEEE. V dropped 2 bases and J dropped 8 bases, with 25 bases sitting between them. The CDR3 covers 17 residues. CDR3 sequence (DNA): TGTGCCAGCAGCTTTATGGTGGCGGTGGCTGTCCCAGCCGAAGCTTTCTTT. It specifies CASSFMVAVAVPAEAFF.

The chain links TRBV11-2 to TRBJ1-5, with D possibly TRBD1 on 6 matching bases. V gave up 4 bases and J gave up 7 bases, with 11 bases separating them. CDR1 and CDR2 from the germline V gene are SGHAT and FQNNGV. This CDR3 region has 13 residues. The CDR3 nucleotides are TGTGCCAGCAGCTCTCAGGGGAGACAGCCCCAGCATTTT. Translation gives CASSSQGRQPQHF.

The chain recombines TRBV6-4 with TRBJ1-1; TRBD1 matches 11 bases. The CDR3 covers 15 residues. Germline V gene sequence: CDR1 MRHNA, CDR2 SNTAGT. J gave up 1 base and V 6 bases, and 4 bases lay outside the gene matches. CDR3 loop: CASRRTGGGNTEAFF. The CDR3, as DNA: TGTGCCAGCAGACGGACAGGGGGCGGGAACACTGAAGCTTTCTTT.

V and J are TRBV4-1 and TRBJ1-1; TRBD1 is a possible D gene (5 bases). Per germline, CDR1 MGHRA and CDR2 YSYEKL. Trimming removed 1 base at V and 4 bases at J, with 13 bases between. The length of the CDR3 is 15 residues. CDR3: CASSQGYGAVTEAFF. The CDR3 bases are TGCGCCAGCAGCCAAGGATATGGGGCAGTCACTGAAGCTTTCTTT.

The V call is TRBV3-1 (or the pseudogene TRBV3-2), the J call TRBJ1-6, with 7 nucleotides matching TRBD1. Germline CDR1 and CDR2: LGHDT and YNNKEL (reference sequence). J was trimmed by 7 bases and V by 3 bases; bases with no gene match: 9. This CDR3 has 16 residues. CDR3 coding DNA: TGTGCCAGCAGCCAGTACCTTGGACAGGCCAATTCACCCCTCCACTTT. It translates to CASSQYLGQANSPLHF.